What follows describes a single T cell receptor beta chain. Its specificity is unknown. This sample was taken from a study of OX40 agonist ivuxolimab in advanced cancers. General study findings and limits: CD4+ and CD8+ T cells in blood underwent clonal expansion by week 6 at 0.1 to 3.0 mg/kg. There were also nonresponders showing low normalized T-cell clonal expansion.

The protocol was immunoSEQ multiplex PCR, while the TCRdb copy is restricted to in-frame clones and leaves out a portion. Found here are 40,000 to 50,000 clones, 88% of them singletons; the top ten hold roughly 54%. Trimming removed 8 bases at V and 3 bases at J, with 11 bases between. This CDR3 is 12 amino acids long. Germline CDR1 is SEHNR and CDR2 is FQNEAQ (reference sequence). The TCR originated in an adult with an advanced solid tumor such as melanoma, head and neck, liver or kidney cancer. Sequenced here: CD4+ or CD8+ T cells sorted from blood, sampled in a trial of the OX40 agonist ivuxolimab. The rearrangement links TRBV7-9 to TRBJ2-7, with D perhaps assigned TRBD1 or TRBD2 (5 bases each). CDR3 region: CASGTIGYEQYF. CDR3 nucleotides: TGTGCCAGCGGGACGATCGGCTACGAGCAGTACTTC.